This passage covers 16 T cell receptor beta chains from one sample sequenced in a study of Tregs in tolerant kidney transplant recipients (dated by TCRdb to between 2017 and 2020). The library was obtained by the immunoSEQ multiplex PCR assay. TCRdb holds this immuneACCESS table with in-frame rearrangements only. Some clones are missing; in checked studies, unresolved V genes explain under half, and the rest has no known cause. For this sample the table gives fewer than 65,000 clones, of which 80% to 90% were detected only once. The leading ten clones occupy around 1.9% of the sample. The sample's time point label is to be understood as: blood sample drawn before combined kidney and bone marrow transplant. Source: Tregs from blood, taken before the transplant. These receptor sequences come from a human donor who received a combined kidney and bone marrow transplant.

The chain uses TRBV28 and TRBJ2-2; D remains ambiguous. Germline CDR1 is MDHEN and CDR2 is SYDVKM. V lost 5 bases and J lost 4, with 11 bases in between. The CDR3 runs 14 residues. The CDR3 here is CASSPLIFTGELFF. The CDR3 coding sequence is TGTGCCAGCAGTCCCCTTATATTCACCGGGGAGCTGTTTTTT. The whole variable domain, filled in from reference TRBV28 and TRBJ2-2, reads DVKVTQSSRYLVKRTGEKVFLECVQDMDHENMFWYRQDPGLGLRLIYFSYDVKMKEKGDIPEGYSVSREKKERFSLILESASTNQTSMYLCASSPLIFTGELFFGEGSRLTVL.

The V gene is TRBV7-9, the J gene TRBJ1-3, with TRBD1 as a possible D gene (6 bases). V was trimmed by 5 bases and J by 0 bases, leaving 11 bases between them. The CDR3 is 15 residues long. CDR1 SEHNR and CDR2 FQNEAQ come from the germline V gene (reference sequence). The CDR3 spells CASSPTGISGNTIYF. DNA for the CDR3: TGTGCCAGCAGCCCCACAGGGATCTCTGGAAACACCATATATTTT.

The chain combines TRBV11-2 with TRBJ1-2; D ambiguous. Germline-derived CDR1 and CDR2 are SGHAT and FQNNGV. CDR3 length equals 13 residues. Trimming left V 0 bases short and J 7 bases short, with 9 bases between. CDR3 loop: CASSLDRLRGYTF. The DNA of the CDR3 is TGTGCCAGCAGCTTAGACAGGCTTCGTGGCTACACCTTC.

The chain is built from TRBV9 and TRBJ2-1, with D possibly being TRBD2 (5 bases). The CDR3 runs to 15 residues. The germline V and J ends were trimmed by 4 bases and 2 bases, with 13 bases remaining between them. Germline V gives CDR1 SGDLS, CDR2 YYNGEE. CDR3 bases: TGTGCCAGCAGCTACCTCGGGGTAGCCTACAATGAGCAGTTCTTC. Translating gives CASSYLGVAYNEQFF.

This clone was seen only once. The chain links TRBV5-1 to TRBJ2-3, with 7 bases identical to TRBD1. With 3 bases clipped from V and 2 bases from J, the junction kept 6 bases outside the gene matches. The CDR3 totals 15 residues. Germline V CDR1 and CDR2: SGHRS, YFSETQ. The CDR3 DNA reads TGCGCCAGCAGCTCAAGGGGGCAAGACACAGATACGCAGTATTTT. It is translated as CASSSRGQDTDTQYF.

CDR3 loop: CASSVRKDNQPQHF. The CDR3 DNA sequence: TGTGCCAGTAGTGTACGAAAGGACAATCAGCCCCAGCATTTT. This chain connects TRBV19 to TRBJ1-5; D not resolved. The CDR3 has 14 residues. V lost 5 bases and J lost 3, with 11 bases in between. Germline V gene sequence: CDR1 LNHDA, CDR2 SQIVND (reference sequence).

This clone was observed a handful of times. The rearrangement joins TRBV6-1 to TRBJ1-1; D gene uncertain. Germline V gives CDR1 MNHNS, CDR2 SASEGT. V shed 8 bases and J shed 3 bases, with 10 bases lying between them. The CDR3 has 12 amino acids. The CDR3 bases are TGTGCCAGCGTCATGCGTCACACTGAAGCTTTCTTT. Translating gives CASVMRHTEAFF.

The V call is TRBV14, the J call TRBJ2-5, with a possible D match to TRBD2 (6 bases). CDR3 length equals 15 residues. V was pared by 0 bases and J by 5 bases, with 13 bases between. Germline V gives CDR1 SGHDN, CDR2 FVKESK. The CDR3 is CASSQDLFGGETQYF. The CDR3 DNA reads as TGTGCCAGCAGCCAAGATTTATTCGGAGGGGAGACCCAGTACTTC. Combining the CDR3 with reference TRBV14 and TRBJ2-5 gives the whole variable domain EAGVTQFPSHSVIEKGQTVTLRCDPISGHDNLYWYRRVMGKEIKFLLHFVKESKQDESGMPNNRFLAERTGGTYSTLKVQPAELEDSGVYFCASSQDLFGGETQYFGPGTRLLVL.

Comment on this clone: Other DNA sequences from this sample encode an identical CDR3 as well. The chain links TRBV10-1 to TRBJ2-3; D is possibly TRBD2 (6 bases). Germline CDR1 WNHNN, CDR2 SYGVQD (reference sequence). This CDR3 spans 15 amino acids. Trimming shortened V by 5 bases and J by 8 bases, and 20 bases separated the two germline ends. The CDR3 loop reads CASSPGGAAISTQYF. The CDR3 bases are TGCGCCAGCAGTCCCGGCGGGGCAGCTATCAGTACGCAGTATTTT.

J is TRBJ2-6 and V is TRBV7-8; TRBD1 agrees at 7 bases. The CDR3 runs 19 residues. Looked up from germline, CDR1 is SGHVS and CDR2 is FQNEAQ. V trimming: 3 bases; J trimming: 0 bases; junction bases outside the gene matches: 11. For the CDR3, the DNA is TGTGCCAGCAGCTTCCGGGCCGGACAGGTTAGCTCTGGGGCCAACGTCCTGACTTTC. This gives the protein CASSFRAGQVSSGANVLTF.

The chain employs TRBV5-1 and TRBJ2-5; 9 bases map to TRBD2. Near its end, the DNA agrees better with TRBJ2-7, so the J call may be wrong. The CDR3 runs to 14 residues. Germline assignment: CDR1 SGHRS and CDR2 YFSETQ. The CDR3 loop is CASSFTSGSYEQYF. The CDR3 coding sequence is TGCGCCAGCAGCTTTACTAGCGGGTCCTACGAGCAGTACTTC.

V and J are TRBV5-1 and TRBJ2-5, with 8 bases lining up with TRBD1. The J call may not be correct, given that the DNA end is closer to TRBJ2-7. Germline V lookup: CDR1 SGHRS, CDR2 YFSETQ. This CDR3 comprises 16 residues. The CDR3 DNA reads TGCGCCAGCAGCTTGGGCCCAGGACAGGGAGTTGACGAGCAGTACTTC. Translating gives CASSLGPGQGVDEQYF.

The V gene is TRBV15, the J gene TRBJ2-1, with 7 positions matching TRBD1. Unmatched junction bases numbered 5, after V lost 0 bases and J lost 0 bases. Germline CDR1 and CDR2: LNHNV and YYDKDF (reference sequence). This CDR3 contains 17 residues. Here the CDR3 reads CATSRDWTGNSYNEQFF. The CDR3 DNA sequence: TGTGCCACCAGCAGAGATTGGACAGGTAACTCCTACAATGAGCAGTTCTTC.

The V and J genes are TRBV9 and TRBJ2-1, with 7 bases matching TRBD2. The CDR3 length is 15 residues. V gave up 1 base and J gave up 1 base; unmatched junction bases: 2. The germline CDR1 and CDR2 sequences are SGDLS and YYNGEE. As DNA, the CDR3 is TGTGCCAGCAGCGTATCTAGCGGATCCTACAATGAGCAGTTCTTC. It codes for CASSVSSGSYNEQFF.

The CDR3 sequence is CASSPTPGGYYNEQFF. Here the CDR3 DNA reads TGTGCCAGTAGCCCCACCCCGGGGGGCTACTACAATGAGCAGTTCTTC. The rearrangement links TRBV5-6 to TRBJ2-1; possibly TRBD2 for D (7 bases). This CDR3 is 16 amino acids long. Germline assignment: CDR1 SGHDT and CDR2 YYEEEE. Trimming took off 8 bases at V and 3 bases at J, with 21 bases between the two ends.

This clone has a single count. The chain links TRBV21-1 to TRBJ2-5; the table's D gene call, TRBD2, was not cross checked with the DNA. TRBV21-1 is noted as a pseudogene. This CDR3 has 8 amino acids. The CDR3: CATVTQYF. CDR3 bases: TGTGCCACCGTAACCCAGTACTTC.